These 11 T cell receptor beta chains came from one sample sequenced in a study of blood T cell repertoires in COVID-19 (dated by TCRdb to 2020 to 2021). The library was built by means of the immunoSEQ multiplex PCR assay. Drawn from immuneACCESS, this table holds only the in-frame rearrangements with V and J called that TCRdb kept. Clones are partly lost; checked studies trace under half to an unresolved V gene and leave the rest unexplained. The sample contains over 100,000 clones, roughly 82% of them found a single time. 20% to 30% of the sample belongs to the ten largest clones. The sequencing sample was made of peripheral blood. The source of these receptors is a man between 60 and 75 years old with acute or convalescent COVID-19.

The CDR3 is CASRGAGTNSYNEQFF. CDR3 nucleotides: TGTGCCAGCAGGGGTGCCGGGACAAACTCCTACAATGAGCAGTTCTTC. The rearrangement links TRBV27 to TRBJ2-1; weak D call: TRBD1 (6 bases). The CDR3 length is 16 residues. Germline CDR1 MNHEY, CDR2 SMNVEV (reference sequence). Trimming took off 6 bases at V and 0 bases at J, with 15 bases between the two ends.

This clone was observed a single time. The chain carries TRBV7-2 and TRBJ1-6; D is uncertain. V lost 2 bases and J lost 9, with 17 bases in between. This CDR3 spans 16 amino acids. Germline-derived CDR1 and CDR2 are SGHTA and FQGNSA. The CDR3: CASSLFIGRSASPLHF. The CDR3 region has the DNA TGTGCCAGCAGCTTATTTATCGGAAGGAGTGCTTCACCCCTCCACTTT.

V and J are TRBV6-4 and TRBJ2-1; no clear D. Germline V gives CDR1 MRHNA, CDR2 SNTAGT. The CDR3 has 12 residues. The V gene lost 0 bases and the J gene lost 7 bases, with 4 bases spanning the gap. DNA of the CDR3: TGTGCCAGCAGTGACTCGGCTAATGAGCAGTTCTTC. This sequence encodes CASSDSANEQFF.

The chain is built from TRBV6-2 or TRBV6-3 and TRBJ2-7, with unresolved D. The germline V and J ends were trimmed by 6 bases and 3 bases, with 12 bases remaining between them. CDR3 size: 13 residues. The germline V gene encodes CDR1 MNHEY and CDR2 SVGEGT. The CDR3 here is CASSFGRIYEQYF. The CDR3 bases are TGTGCCAGCAGCTTCGGCAGGATCTACGAGCAGTACTTC.

The rearrangement joins TRBV30 to TRBJ2-5, with D maybe TRBD1 (6 bases). Germline values: CDR1 GTSNPN, CDR2 SVGIG (reference sequence). The CDR3 has 13 residues. V was shortened by 0 bases and J by 4 bases, with 9 bases between the two germline ends. The CDR3 nucleotides are TGTGCCTGGAGTGTCTCCAGGGGAGAGACCCAGTACTTC. It yields the protein CAWSVSRGETQYF.

The V call is TRBV7-2, the J call TRBJ2-2; D uncertain. The germline CDR1 and CDR2 sequences are SGHTA and FQGNSA. The CDR3 is 13 amino acids. Trimming took off 5 bases at V and 4 bases at J, with 8 bases between the two ends. CDR3 residues: CASSLLSTGELFF. The CDR3 DNA reads TGTGCCAGCAGCCTCTTGAGCACCGGGGAGCTGTTTTTT.

The chain carries TRBV5-1 and TRBJ1-4, with D perhaps matching TRBD1 (5 bases). Germline CDR1 SGHRS, CDR2 YFSETQ. The CDR3 consists of 14 residues. V was clipped by 1 base and J by 6 bases, with 10 bases between them. CDR3 region: CASSLTGGDEKLFF. The CDR3 DNA sequence: TGCGCCAGCAGCTTGACGGGGGGTGATGAAAAACTGTTTTTT.

V gene TRBV24-1 combines with J gene TRBJ2-5; TRBD1 matches at 7 bases. The CDR3 spans 13 residues. Germline CDR1 and CDR2: KGHDR and SFDVKD. Losses at the gene ends were 7 bases for V and 5 bases for J; bases not matched to a gene: 6. CDR3 sequence: CATRDRVGETQYF. CDR3 sequence (DNA): TGTGCCACCAGAGACAGGGTAGGGGAGACCCAGTACTTC.

This chain uses TRBV11-3 with TRBJ2-1; D is ambiguous. The CDR3 consists of 14 residues. Trimming left V 7 bases short and J 0 bases short, with 10 bases between. CDR1 and CDR2 from the germline V gene are SGHNT and YENEEA. The DNA for the CDR3 is TGTGCCAGCACCGGCCGGAGCTCCTACAATGAGCAGTTCTTC. Translation gives CASTGRSSYNEQFF.

The chain combines TRBV10-3 with TRBJ2-7; D possibly corresponds to TRBD2 (5 bases). Germline V gives CDR1 ENHRY, CDR2 SYGVKD. The V gene lost 0 bases and the J gene lost 7 bases, with 13 bases spanning the gap. The CDR3 length is 14 residues. The DNA for the CDR3 is TGTGCCATCAGTGAGTCGCTCGGAGGCGCGGAGCAGTACGTC. Protein product: CAISESLGGAEQYV.

V gene TRBV9 combines with J gene TRBJ2-5; D is ambiguous. V was pared by 4 bases and J by 3 bases, with 13 bases between. The germline gives CDR1 SGDLS, CDR2 YYNGEE. The CDR3 extends over 14 amino acids. Here the CDR3 DNA reads TGTGCCAGCAGCATAACCCCCAGAAAAGAGACCCAGTACTTC. Translating it yields CASSITPRKETQYF.